The rows below give T cell receptor beta chains drawn from one sample of a study of T-cell memory formation after mild COVID-19. MiXCR, run by TCRdb on the 5' RACE reads, gives a single entry per CDR3 protein. The sample has about 440,000 distinct CDR3 sequences, around 20% seen once. Sequenced material: PBMCs or a T cell subset sorted from them (not recorded which). The source of these receptors is an adult woman who had mild COVID-19 (a few samples of this study predate the infection). Cell type and time point are not known. The CDR3 runs from the conserved cysteine through the conserved F or W. Each record gives: D gene, J gene, V gene, clone size, CDR3 protein, CDR3 DNA. D genes are given only for firm matches. Expanded clones are given a class, and other clones once, few, many or no size at all.

D gene: -; J gene: TRBJ2-2; V gene: TRBV5-6; clone size: -; CDR3 protein: CASSFGLGGELFF; CDR3 DNA: TGTGCCAGCAGCTTTGGTCTTGGTGGAGAGCTGTTTTTT
D gene: -; J gene: TRBJ2-5; V gene: TRBV12-3/TRBV12-4; clone size: -; CDR3 protein: CASSDTGWETQYF; CDR3 DNA: TGTGCCAGCAGTGATACAGGGTGGGAGACCCAGTACTTC
D gene: TRBD1; J gene: TRBJ2-7; V gene: TRBV7-9; clone size: -; CDR3 protein: CASSSSGQASSYEQYF; CDR3 DNA: TGTGCCAGCAGCTCCTCCGGACAGGCGAGCTCCTACGAGCAGTACTTC
D gene: -; J gene: TRBJ1-6; V gene: TRBV6-2/TRBV6-3; clone size: -; CDR3 protein: CASNIGPQDRWGSPLHF; CDR3 DNA: TGTGCCAGCAACATCGGACCACAGGATAGGTGGGGTTCACCCCTCCACTTT
D gene: -; J gene: TRBJ2-7; V gene: TRBV20-1; clone size: few; CDR3 protein: CSAAPTVRYEQYF; CDR3 DNA: TGCAGTGCTGCCCCGACAGTGCGCTACGAGCAGTACTTC
D gene: -; J gene: TRBJ2-3; V gene: TRBV5-1; clone size: -; CDR3 protein: CASSLDPAGSWDTQYF; CDR3 DNA: TGCGCCAGCAGCTTGGATCCTGCGGGGTCGTGGGATACGCAGTATTTT
D gene: TRBD1; J gene: TRBJ1-1; V gene: TRBV7-9; clone size: few; CDR3 protein: CASSGQGGDTEAFF; CDR3 DNA: TGTGCCAGCAGCGGACAGGGTGGGGACACTGAAGCTTTCTTT
D gene: -; J gene: TRBJ1-1; V gene: TRBV9; clone size: -; CDR3 protein: CASSVGGIAEAFF; CDR3 DNA: TGTGCCAGCAGCGTAGGGGGAATTGCTGAAGCTTTCTTT
D gene: TRBD2; J gene: TRBJ2-5; V gene: TRBV15; clone size: few; CDR3 protein: CATSRDPPSSGKETQYF; CDR3 DNA: TGTGCCACCAGCAGAGATCCGCCCTCTAGCGGGAAAGAGACCCAGTACTTC
D gene: -; J gene: TRBJ2-3; V gene: TRBV12-3/TRBV12-4; clone size: -; CDR3 protein: CASRWAGTDTQYF; CDR3 DNA: TGTGCCAGCAGATGGGCCGGGACAGATACGCAGTATTTT
D gene: -; J gene: TRBJ1-5; V gene: TRBV5-1; clone size: few; CDR3 protein: CASSLESGNQPQHF; CDR3 DNA: TGCGCCAGCAGCTTGGAGTCAGGCAATCAGCCCCAGCATTTT
D gene: -; J gene: TRBJ2-3; V gene: TRBV7-8; clone size: -; CDR3 protein: CASSPRGPRADTQYF; CDR3 DNA: TGTGCCAGCAGCCCGCGGGGGCCCAGGGCAGATACGCAGTATTTT
D gene: TRBD1; J gene: TRBJ2-5; V gene: TRBV6-5; clone size: few; CDR3 protein: CASSPTTGKKTQYF; CDR3 DNA: TGTGCCAGCAGTCCAACGACAGGGAAAAAGACCCAGTACTTC
D gene: TRBD1; J gene: TRBJ2-3; V gene: TRBV29-1; clone size: -; CDR3 protein: CSVRRQGAADTQYF; CDR3 DNA: TGCAGCGTTCGCCGACAGGGGGCTGCAGATACGCAGTATTTT
D gene: -; J gene: TRBJ1-2; V gene: TRBV6-5; clone size: few; CDR3 protein: CASTTRGGANYGYTF; CDR3 DNA: TGTGCCAGCACCACCCGGGGAGGAGCTAACTATGGCTACACCTTC
D gene: TRBD2; J gene: TRBJ2-1; V gene: TRBV6-5; clone size: -; CDR3 protein: CASSLAPGLAVNEQFF; CDR3 DNA: TGTGCCAGCAGTCTAGCTCCGGGACTAGCGGTAAATGAGCAGTTCTTC
D gene: TRBD1; J gene: TRBJ2-5; V gene: TRBV3-1; clone size: few; CDR3 protein: CASSQGGQQETQYF; CDR3 DNA: TGTGCCAGCAGCCAAGGGGGACAGCAAGAGACCCAGTACTTC
D gene: -; J gene: TRBJ2-3; V gene: TRBV29-1; clone size: few; CDR3 protein: CSVRPGSTDTQYF; CDR3 DNA: TGCAGCGTTCGTCCAGGGAGCACAGATACGCAGTATTTT
D gene: -; J gene: TRBJ2-5; V gene: TRBV20-1; clone size: many; CDR3 protein: CSAPLSSILETQYF; CDR3 DNA: TGCAGTGCTCCCCTTTCCTCTATCTTGGAGACCCAGTACTTC
D gene: TRBD2; J gene: TRBJ2-1; V gene: TRBV12-3/TRBV12-4; clone size: -; CDR3 protein: CASRRGGFYNEQFF; CDR3 DNA: TGTGCCAGCAGGCGGGGGGGCTTCTACAATGAGCAGTTCTTC
D gene: -; J gene: TRBJ1-2; V gene: TRBV3-1; clone size: few; CDR3 protein: CASSQGRDKNYGYTF; CDR3 DNA: TGTGCCAGCAGCCAAGGGCGGGACAAGAACTATGGCTACACCTTC
D gene: -; J gene: TRBJ2-2; V gene: TRBV24-1; clone size: few; CDR3 protein: CATSDETGRFTGELFF; CDR3 DNA: TGTGCCACCAGTGACGAGACGGGACGATTCACCGGGGAGCTGTTTTTT
D gene: TRBD1; J gene: TRBJ1-2; V gene: TRBV9; clone size: few; CDR3 protein: CASSVRPTGDKAFF; CDR3 DNA: TGTGCCAGCAGCGTAAGACCCACAGGGGACAAAGCCTTCTTC
D gene: -; J gene: TRBJ2-7; V gene: TRBV27; clone size: few; CDR3 protein: CASSLKPGFYEQYF; CDR3 DNA: TGTGCCAGCAGCTTGAAGCCAGGGTTCTACGAGCAGTACTTC
D gene: -; J gene: TRBJ2-7; V gene: TRBV12-3/TRBV12-4; clone size: many; CDR3 protein: CASSLVFYEQYF; CDR3 DNA: TGTGCCAGCAGTTTAGTTTTTTACGAGCAGTACTTC
D gene: -; J gene: TRBJ1-3; V gene: TRBV9; clone size: -; CDR3 protein: CASSPQGPDSGNTIYF; CDR3 DNA: TGTGCCAGCAGCCCGCAGGGGCCTGACTCTGGAAACACCATATATTTT
D gene: TRBD2; J gene: TRBJ2-1; V gene: TRBV11-3; clone size: few; CDR3 protein: CASSLDLGLAGYNEQFF; CDR3 DNA: TGTGCCAGCAGCTTAGATCTGGGACTAGCGGGTTACAATGAGCAGTTCTTC
D gene: TRBD1; J gene: TRBJ1-1; V gene: TRBV6-5; clone size: -; CDR3 protein: CASRRDRSPNTEAFF; CDR3 DNA: TGTGCCAGCAGACGGGACAGGTCACCGAACACTGAAGCTTTCTTT
D gene: -; J gene: TRBJ1-4; V gene: TRBV5-1; clone size: few; CDR3 protein: CASSGAGGNEKLFF; CDR3 DNA: TGCGCCAGCAGCGGTGCTGGTGGGAATGAAAAACTGTTTTTT
D gene: TRBD2; J gene: TRBJ2-5; V gene: TRBV5-5; clone size: few; CDR3 protein: CASSLVGGAWETQYF; CDR3 DNA: TGTGCCAGCAGCTTGGTCGGGGGGGCATGGGAGACCCAGTACTTC
D gene: TRBD1; J gene: TRBJ1-2; V gene: TRBV9; clone size: few; CDR3 protein: CASSVDGQGSYGYTF; CDR3 DNA: TGTGCCAGCAGCGTAGACGGACAGGGGTCCTATGGCTACACCTTC
D gene: -; J gene: TRBJ2-7; V gene: TRBV9; clone size: few; CDR3 protein: CASSVGQNYEQYF; CDR3 DNA: TGTGCCAGCAGCGTAGGTCAGAATTACGAGCAGTACTTC
D gene: -; J gene: TRBJ2-2; V gene: TRBV2; clone size: -; CDR3 protein: CASTEGRTPTGELFF; CDR3 DNA: TGTGCCAGCACCGAGGGACGGACTCCCACCGGGGAGCTGTTTTTT
D gene: -; J gene: TRBJ1-1; V gene: TRBV13; clone size: -; CDR3 protein: CASSPWGAQIEAFF; CDR3 DNA: TGTGCCAGCAGCCCATGGGGGGCGCAGATTGAAGCTTTCTTT